A selection of T cell receptor beta chains follows, all from one sample in a study of T cells in Graves' hyperthyroidism and ophthalmopathy. TCRdb reanalysed the multiplex PCR reads using MiXCR and keeps one entry per CDR3 protein. The sample yields about 210,000 distinct CDR3 sequences, 17% seen once. The specimen sequenced was blood. These receptors came from a man aged 45-65 years with Graves' hyperthyroidism. Both conserved end residues are part of each CDR3. A D gene is named only where the DNA matches it firmly. Clone size is not always given. Where it is, it says once, few, many or a class for expanded clones.

clone_size d_call j_call v_call cdr3_nt cdr3_aa
few - TRBJ2-3 TRBV24-1 TGTGCCACCAGTGCCGGGGGGTGGGGACAGGAAACAGATACGCAGTATTTT CATSAGGWGQETDTQYF
- TRBD2 TRBJ2-1 TRBV5-1 TGCGCCAGCAGCTTGGGGACTAGCGGGAGGGGAGGGGATGAGCAGTTCTTC CASSLGTSGRGGDEQFF
- - TRBJ2-7 TRBV6-5 TGTGCCAGCAGTTACACCAGGGGTCGCGAGCAGTACTTC CASSYTRGREQYF
few TRBD2 TRBJ2-1 TRBV24-1 TGTACCACCAGTGACGCCGGACTAGCGGGGCGTGAGCAGTTCTTC CTTSDAGLAGREQFF
many TRBD2 TRBJ2-7 TRBV12-3/TRBV12-4 TGTGCCAGCAGTTACCGGACTAGCGGGACTGACGAGCAGTACTTC CASSYRTSGTDEQYF
- - TRBJ1-1 TRBV24-1 TGTGCCACCAGTGGGGCGGGGAACACTGAAGCTTTCTTT CATSGAGNTEAFF
few TRBD1 TRBJ1-4 TRBV28 TGTGCCAGCAGTTTATCTGGGACAGTTAATGAAAAACTGTTTTTT CASSLSGTVNEKLFF
few - TRBJ1-3 TRBV2 TGTGCCAGCAGTGGGGGTTACTCTGGAAACACCATATATTTT CASSGGYSGNTIYF
- - TRBJ1-5 TRBV19 TGTGCCAGTAGCCCGGTGCGGGGCAATCAGCCCCAGCATTTT CASSPVRGNQPQHF
- TRBD2 TRBJ2-1 TRBV7-9 TGTGCCAGCAGCCCACCTAGCGGGGCGTACAATGAGCAGTTCTTC CASSPPSGAYNEQFF
many - TRBJ2-5 TRBV7-6 TGTGCCAGCAGCGAGTACAGAGAAGAGACCCAGTACTTC CASSEYREETQYF
few - TRBJ2-5 TRBV14 TGTGCCAGCAGCCAAAACAGGGTGGAGACCCAGTACTTC CASSQNRVETQYF
many TRBD2 TRBJ2-3 TRBV12-3/TRBV12-4 TGTGCCAGCAAAACTAGCGGGAGTCCCACAGATACGCAGTATTTT CASKTSGSPTDTQYF
- - TRBJ1-1 TRBV6-1 TGTGCCAGCAGCAAGCCAGGGGTTCTGAACACTGAAGCTTTCTTT CASSKPGVLNTEAFF
- - TRBJ2-3 TRBV4-3 TGCGCCAGCAGCCAAGATCACAGGTTCACAGATACGCAGTATTTT CASSQDHRFTDTQYF
many - TRBJ1-5 TRBV20-1 TGCAGTGCCGACTTAACAGGGTCCAATCAGCCCCAGCATTTT CSADLTGSNQPQHF
many - TRBJ1-5 TRBV12-3/TRBV12-4 TGTGCCAGCAGTTTAGGACTGGCCCAGCATTTT CASSLGLAQHF
- TRBD2 TRBJ2-7 TRBV11-2 TGTGCCAGCAGCTCCCCTGGAGCTAGCGGGGGCTACGAGCAGTACTTC CASSSPGASGGYEQYF
few TRBD1 TRBJ2-1 TRBV6-1 TGTGCCAGCAGTGGGATGGGACAGGGGAACAATGAGCAGTTCTTC CASSGMGQGNNEQFF
few TRBD2 TRBJ2-7 TRBV7-6 TGTGCCAGCAGCTTAGTGGCTAGCGGGACGACCTACGAGCAGTACTTC CASSLVASGTTYEQYF
many - TRBJ2-5 TRBV20-1 TGCAGTGCTAGTTTTACACCTTCGGGAGAGACCCAGTACTTC CSASFTPSGETQYF
many TRBD2 TRBJ2-1 TRBV7-2 TGTGCCAGCAGCTTAGCGCTCGGACTAGCGCGCAATGAGCAGTTCTTC CASSLALGLARNEQFF
many - TRBJ2-1 TRBV20-1 TGCAGTGCTAAGAGGGTCTACAATGAGCAGTTCTTC CSAKRVYNEQFF
many - TRBJ1-2 TRBV7-2 TGTGCCAGCAGCTTAGGAAACAGCTATGGCTACACCTTC CASSLGNSYGYTF
- - TRBJ1-5 TRBV6-2/TRBV6-3 TGTGCCAGCAGTATTTCCAGGGACGGTCAGCCCCAGCATTTT CASSISRDGQPQHF
few - TRBJ2-6 TRBV7-9 TGTGCCAGCAGCCTACCCATGGCCTCTGGGGCCAACGTCCTGACTTTC CASSLPMASGANVLTF
- - TRBJ1-5 TRBV27 TGTGCCAGCAGTGTGACAGGTCAGCCCCAGCATTTT CASSVTGQPQHF
many - TRBJ2-1 TRBV10-3 TGTGCCATCAGTAAGGGGAGCTCCTACAATGAGCAGTTCTTC CAISKGSSYNEQFF
few - TRBJ2-2 TRBV11-3 TGTGCCAGCAGCTTCAACCGGGAGCTGTTTTTT CASSFNRELFF
once - TRBJ2-7 TRBV7-2 TGTGCCAGCAGCTTAGCGCAGACCTACGAGCAGTACTTC CASSLAQTYEQYF
many TRBD1 TRBJ1-1 TRBV28 TGTGCCAGCAGTTTACCGGGACAGGGGGTCGGCACTGAAGCTTTCTTT CASSLPGQGVGTEAFF
many TRBD1 TRBJ1-1 TRBV3-1 TGTGCCAGCAGCCGCGCCGGGACAGGAGGGACTGAAGCTTTCTTT CASSRAGTGGTEAFF
few - TRBJ2-7 TRBV19 TGTGCCAGTAGTAGAGGGACACAAAACGAGCAGTACTTC CASSRGTQNEQYF
many - TRBJ2-5 TRBV20-1 TGCAGTGCCCCCGAAGGTGCGAGGTACCAAGAGACCCAGTACTTC CSAPEGARYQETQYF
many - TRBJ1-1 TRBV10-1 TGCGCCAGCAGTAAAGAGATCACGAGCACTGAAGCTTTCTTT CASSKEITSTEAFF
many TRBD2 TRBJ2-1 TRBV11-2 TGTGCCAGCAGCTTGGGACTAGCTCACAATGAGCAGTTCTTC CASSLGLAHNEQFF
many - TRBJ2-2 TRBV28 TGTGCCAGCAGGGGACGGGTGTTGGGGGAGCTGTTTTTT CASRGRVLGELFF
many - TRBJ2-1 TRBV20-1 TGCAGTGCTAGAGTTCACAATGAGCAGTTCTTC CSARVHNEQFF
- - TRBJ1-1 TRBV28 TGTGCCAGCAGTTTGTCCTCATCATGGCAGGGAGTTTCCACTGAAGCTTTCTTT CASSLSSSWQGVSTEAFF
few - TRBJ2-1 TRBV20-1 TGCAGTGCTAGGGAGACTAGTGGCAATGAGCAGTTCTTC CSARETSGNEQFF
- - TRBJ2-2 TRBV3-1 TGTGCCAGCAGCTTTAGGTCCGGGGAGCTGTTTTTT CASSFRSGELFF
- TRBD2 TRBJ2-7 TRBV28 TGTGCCAGCAGGGTAGCGGGAGCAGGCCACGAGCAGTACTTC CASRVAGAGHEQYF
many TRBD1 TRBJ1-6 TRBV20-1 TGCAGTGCCGCCGGGACAGGGTCACATTCACCCCTCCACTTT CSAAGTGSHSPLHF
many TRBD2 TRBJ2-1 TRBV20-1 TGCAGTGCGTCGACTAGCGGGGGGAGCGATGAGCAGTTCTTC CSASTSGGSDEQFF
- - TRBJ1-3 TRBV12-3/TRBV12-4 TGTGCCAGCAGTTTAGGAGGGTACTCTGGAAACACCATATATTTT CASSLGGYSGNTIYF